This T cell receptor beta chain was sequenced for a study of shared clonotypes between healthy human individuals. The V end was cut by 4 bases, the J end by 4 bases, with 7 bases between. CDR1 MDHEN and CDR2 SYDVKM come from the germline V gene. This CDR3 has 12 amino acids. A deep-level run was used for the assay. Sequencing of unsorted PBMC DNA was carried out using ten immunoSEQ deep assay plates. The table came from immunoSEQ multiplex PCR; TCRdb's copy has only in-frame clones and leaves some out. The table lists some 500,000 clones, around 79% of them singletons. The sample comprised PBMCs. The gene calls are TRBV28 and TRBJ1-1; a possible D gene is TRBD1 (5 bases). This sequence originates from a woman between 40 and 55 years old in good health. Some clones in this sample may be carry-over from other donors' samples. CDR3: CASSSRATEAFF. The CDR3 DNA reads as TGTGCCAGCAGTTCCAGGGCCACTGAAGCTTTCTTT.